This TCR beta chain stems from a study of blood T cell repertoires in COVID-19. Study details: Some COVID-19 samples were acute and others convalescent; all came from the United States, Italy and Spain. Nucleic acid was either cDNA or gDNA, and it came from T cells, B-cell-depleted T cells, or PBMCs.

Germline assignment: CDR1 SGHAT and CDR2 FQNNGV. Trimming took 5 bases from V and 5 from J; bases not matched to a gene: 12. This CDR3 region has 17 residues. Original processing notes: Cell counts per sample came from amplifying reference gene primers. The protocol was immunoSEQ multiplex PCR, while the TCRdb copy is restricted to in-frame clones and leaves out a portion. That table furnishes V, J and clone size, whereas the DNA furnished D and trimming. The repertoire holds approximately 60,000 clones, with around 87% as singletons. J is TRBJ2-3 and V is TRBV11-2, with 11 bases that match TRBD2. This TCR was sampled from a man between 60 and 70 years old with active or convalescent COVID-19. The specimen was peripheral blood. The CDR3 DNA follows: TGTGCCAGCAGCGATAGCGGGAGGGCCCTTCTGGGAGATACGCAGTATTTT. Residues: CASSDSGRALLGDTQYF.